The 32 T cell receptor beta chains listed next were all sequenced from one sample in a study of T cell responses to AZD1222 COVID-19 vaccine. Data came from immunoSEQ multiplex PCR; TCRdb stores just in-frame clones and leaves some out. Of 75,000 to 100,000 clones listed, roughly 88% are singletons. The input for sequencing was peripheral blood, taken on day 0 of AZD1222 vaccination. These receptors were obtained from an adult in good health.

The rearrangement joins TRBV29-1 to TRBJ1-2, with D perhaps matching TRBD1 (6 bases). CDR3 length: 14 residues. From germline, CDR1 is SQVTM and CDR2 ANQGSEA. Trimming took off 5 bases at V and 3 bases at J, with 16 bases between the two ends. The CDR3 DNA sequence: TGCAGCGTTAGCCCGGCGGGGGGCGACTATGGCTACACCTTC. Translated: CSVSPAGGDYGYTF.

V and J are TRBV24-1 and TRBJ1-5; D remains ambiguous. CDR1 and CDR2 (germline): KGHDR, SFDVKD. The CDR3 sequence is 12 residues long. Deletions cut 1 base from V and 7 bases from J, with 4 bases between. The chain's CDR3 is CATSDLGQPQHF. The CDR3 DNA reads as TGTGCCACCAGTGATTTAGGACAGCCCCAGCATTTT.

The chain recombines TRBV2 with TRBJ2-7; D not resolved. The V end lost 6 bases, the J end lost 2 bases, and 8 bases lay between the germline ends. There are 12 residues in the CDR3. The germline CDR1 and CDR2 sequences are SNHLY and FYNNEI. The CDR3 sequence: CASRPGTYEQYF. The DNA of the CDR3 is TGTGCCAGCAGGCCTGGGACCTACGAGCAGTACTTC.

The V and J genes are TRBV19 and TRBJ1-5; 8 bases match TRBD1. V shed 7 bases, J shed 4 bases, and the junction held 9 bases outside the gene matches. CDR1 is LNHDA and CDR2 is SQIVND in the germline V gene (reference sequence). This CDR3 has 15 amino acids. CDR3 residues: CASTWTGLSNQPQHF. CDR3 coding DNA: TGTGCCAGTACTTGGACAGGGCTTTCGAATCAGCCCCAGCATTTT.

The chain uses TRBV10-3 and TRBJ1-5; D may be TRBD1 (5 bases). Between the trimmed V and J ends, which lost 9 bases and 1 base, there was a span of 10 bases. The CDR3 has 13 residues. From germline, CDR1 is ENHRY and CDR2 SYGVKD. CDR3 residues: CAMGRQSNQPQHF. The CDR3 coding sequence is TGTGCCATGGGAAGACAGAGCAATCAGCCCCAGCATTTT.

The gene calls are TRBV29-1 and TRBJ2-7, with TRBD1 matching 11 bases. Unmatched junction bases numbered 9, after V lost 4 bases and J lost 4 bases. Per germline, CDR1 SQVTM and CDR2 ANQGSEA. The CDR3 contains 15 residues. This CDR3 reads CSVVEGDRGVYEQYF. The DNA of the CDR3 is TGCAGCGTTGTAGAAGGGGACAGGGGGGTTTACGAGCAGTACTTC.

Written as DNA, the CDR3 is TGTGCCAGCAGCTTAGTTACTTCACCCCTCCACTTT. Protein sequence: CASSLVTSPLHF. The V and J genes are TRBV13 and TRBJ1-6; D not resolved. This CDR3 contains 12 residues. CDR1 PRHDT and CDR2 FYEKMQ come from the germline V gene (reference sequence). Trimming took 1 base from V and 9 from J, leaving 4 bases between them.

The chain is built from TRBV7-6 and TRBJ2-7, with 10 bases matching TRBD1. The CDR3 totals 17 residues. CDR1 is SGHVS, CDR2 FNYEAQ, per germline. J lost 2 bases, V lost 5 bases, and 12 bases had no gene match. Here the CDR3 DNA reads TGTGCCAGCAGCCCGAGACCGCTAGGGACAGGGGCCTACGAGCAGTACTTC. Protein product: CASSPRPLGTGAYEQYF.

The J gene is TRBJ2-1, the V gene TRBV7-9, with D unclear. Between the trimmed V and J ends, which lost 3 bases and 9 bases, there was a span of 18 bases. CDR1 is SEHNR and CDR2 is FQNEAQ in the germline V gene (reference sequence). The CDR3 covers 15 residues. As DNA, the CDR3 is TGTGCCAGCAGCTTCCGGCCTCTAGGAGTCAGTGAGCAGTTCTTC. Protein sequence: CASSFRPLGVSEQFF.

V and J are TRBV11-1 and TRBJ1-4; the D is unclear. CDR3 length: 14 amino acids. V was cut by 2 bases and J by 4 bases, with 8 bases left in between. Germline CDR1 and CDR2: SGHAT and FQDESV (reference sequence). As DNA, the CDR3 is TGTGCCAGCAGCTTACGGACTAATAATGAAAAACTGTTTTTT. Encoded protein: CASSLRTNNEKLFF.

CDR3 DNA sequence: TGTGCCAGCTCAAGGACTAGGAGGGAGACCCAGTACTTC. As protein: CASSRTRRETQYF. This chain connects TRBV18 to TRBJ2-5; 7 positions agree with TRBD2. CDR1 is KGHSH, CDR2 LQKENI, per germline. The V gene end was trimmed by 5 bases and the J gene end by 5 bases; junction bases not matched to a gene: 5. The CDR3 covers 13 residues.

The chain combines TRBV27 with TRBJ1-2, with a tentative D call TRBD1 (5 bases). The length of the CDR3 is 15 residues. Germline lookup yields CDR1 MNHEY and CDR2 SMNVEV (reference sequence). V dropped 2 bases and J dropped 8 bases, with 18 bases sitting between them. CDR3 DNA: TGTGCCAGCAGTTTAAAGGTACCGGGGGAGGACGGCTACACCTTC. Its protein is CASSLKVPGEDGYTF.

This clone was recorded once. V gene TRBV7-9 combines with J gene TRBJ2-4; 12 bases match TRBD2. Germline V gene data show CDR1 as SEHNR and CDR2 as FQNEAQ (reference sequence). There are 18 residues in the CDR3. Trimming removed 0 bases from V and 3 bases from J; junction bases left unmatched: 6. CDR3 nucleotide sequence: TGTGCCAGCAGCTTAGCCCTTGGACTAGCGGGGCACAAAAACATTCAGTACTTC. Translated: CASSLALGLAGHKNIQYF. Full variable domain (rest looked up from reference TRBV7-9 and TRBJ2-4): DTGVSQNPRHKITKRGQNVTFRCDPISEHNRLYWYRQTLGQGPEFLTYFQNEAQLEKSRLLSDRFSAERPKGSFSTLEIQRTEQGDSAMYLCASSLALGLAGHKNIQYFGAGTRLSVL.

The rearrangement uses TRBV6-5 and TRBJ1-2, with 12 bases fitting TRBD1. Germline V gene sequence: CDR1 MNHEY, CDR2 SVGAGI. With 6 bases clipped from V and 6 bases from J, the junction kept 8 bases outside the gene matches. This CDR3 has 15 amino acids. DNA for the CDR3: TGTGCCAGCAGCTCTAAGGGACAGGGGGCTAATGGCTACACCTTC. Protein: CASSSKGQGANGYTF.

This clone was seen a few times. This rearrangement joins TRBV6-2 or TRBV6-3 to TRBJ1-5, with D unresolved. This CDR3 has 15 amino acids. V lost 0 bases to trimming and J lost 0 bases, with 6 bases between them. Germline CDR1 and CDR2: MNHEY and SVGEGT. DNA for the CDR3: TGTGCCAGCAGTTACTCCCCGTATAGCAATCAGCCCCAGCATTTT. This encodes CASSYSPYSNQPQHF.

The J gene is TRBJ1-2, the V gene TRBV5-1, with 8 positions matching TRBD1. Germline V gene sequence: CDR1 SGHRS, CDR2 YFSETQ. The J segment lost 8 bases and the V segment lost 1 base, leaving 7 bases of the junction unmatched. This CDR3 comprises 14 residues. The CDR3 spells CASSLTGGIWGYTF. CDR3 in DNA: TGCGCCAGCAGCTTGACAGGGGGAATATGGGGCTACACCTTC.

The CDR3 sequence is CAWMRGSYEQYF. In nucleotides, the CDR3 is TGTGCCTGGATGAGGGGTTCCTACGAGCAGTACTTC. The J gene is TRBJ2-7, the V gene TRBV30; perhaps D is TRBD1 or TRBD2 (5 bases each). This CDR3 has 12 residues. Germline loops: CDR1 GTSNPN, CDR2 SVGIG (reference sequence). The germline V and J ends were trimmed by 4 bases and 1 base, with 8 bases remaining between them.

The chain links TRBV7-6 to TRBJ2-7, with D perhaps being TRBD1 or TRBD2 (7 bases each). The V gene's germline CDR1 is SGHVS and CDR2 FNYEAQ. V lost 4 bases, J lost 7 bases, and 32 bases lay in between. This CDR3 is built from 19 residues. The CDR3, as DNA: TGTGCCAGCAGCTCCACAGGGGACCCACGGGAACCCTCAGCGGGAGAGCAGTACTTC. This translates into CASSSTGDPREPSAGEQYF. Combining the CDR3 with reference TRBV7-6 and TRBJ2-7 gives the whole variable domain GAGVSQSPRYKVTKRGQDVALRCDPISGHVSLYWYRQALGQGPEFLTYFNYEAQQDKSGLPNDRFSAERPEGSISTLTIQRTEQRDSAMYRCASSSTGDPREPSAGEQYFGPGTRLTVT.

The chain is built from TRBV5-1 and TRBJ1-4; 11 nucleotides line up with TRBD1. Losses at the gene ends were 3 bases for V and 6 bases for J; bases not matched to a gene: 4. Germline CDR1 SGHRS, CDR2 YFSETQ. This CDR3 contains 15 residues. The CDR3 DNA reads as TGCGCCAGCAGCTATGGACAGGGGGCGCATGAAAAACTGTTTTTT. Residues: CASSYGQGAHEKLFF.

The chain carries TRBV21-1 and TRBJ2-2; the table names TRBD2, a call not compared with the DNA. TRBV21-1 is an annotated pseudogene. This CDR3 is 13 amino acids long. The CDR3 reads CASSTSGAGELFF. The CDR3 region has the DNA TGTGCCAGCAGCACTAGCGGGGCGGGGGAGCTGTTTTTT.

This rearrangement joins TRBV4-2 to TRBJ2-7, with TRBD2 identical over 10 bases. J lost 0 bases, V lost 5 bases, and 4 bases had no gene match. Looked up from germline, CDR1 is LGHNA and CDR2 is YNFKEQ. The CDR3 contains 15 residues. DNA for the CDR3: TGTGCCAGCAGCTTCGCTAGCGGGAGCTCCTACGAGCAGTACTTC. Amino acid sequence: CASSFASGSSYEQYF.

The CDR3 bases are TGTGCCAGCGCCGCTAGCGGGAGGGCCATCGGTGAGCAGTTCTTC. It encodes CASAASGRAIGEQFF. The chain links TRBV2 to TRBJ2-1; 12 nucleotides match TRBD2. The CDR3 consists of 15 residues. V was clipped by 8 bases and J by 9 bases; unmatched bases: 11. Germline lookup yields CDR1 SNHLY and CDR2 FYNNEI.

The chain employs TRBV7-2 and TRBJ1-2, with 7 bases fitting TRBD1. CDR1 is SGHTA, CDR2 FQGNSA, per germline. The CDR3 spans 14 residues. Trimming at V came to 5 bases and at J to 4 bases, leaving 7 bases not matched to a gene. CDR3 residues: CASSQRGQLYGYTF. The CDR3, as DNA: TGTGCCAGCAGCCAAAGGGGACAGCTCTATGGCTACACCTTC.

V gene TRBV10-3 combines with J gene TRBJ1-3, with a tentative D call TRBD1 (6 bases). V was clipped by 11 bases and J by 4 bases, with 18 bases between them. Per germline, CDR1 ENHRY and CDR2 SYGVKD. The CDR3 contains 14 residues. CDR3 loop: CASRDNVSGNTIYF. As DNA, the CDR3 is TGTGCCTCCCGGGACAATGTCTCGGGAAACACCATATATTTT.

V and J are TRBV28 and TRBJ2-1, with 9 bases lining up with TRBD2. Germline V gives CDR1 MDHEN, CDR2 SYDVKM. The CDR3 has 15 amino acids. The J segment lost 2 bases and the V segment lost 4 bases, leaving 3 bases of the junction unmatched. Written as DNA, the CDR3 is TGTGCCAGCAGTTCCGTAGCGGGAGCCTACAATGAGCAGTTCTTC. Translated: CASSSVAGAYNEQFF.

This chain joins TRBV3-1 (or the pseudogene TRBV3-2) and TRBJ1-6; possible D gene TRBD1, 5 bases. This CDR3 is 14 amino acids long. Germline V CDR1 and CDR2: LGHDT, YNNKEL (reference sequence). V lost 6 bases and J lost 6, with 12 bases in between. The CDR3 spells CASRHGQGNSPLHF. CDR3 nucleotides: TGTGCCAGCAGGCACGGGCAGGGTAATTCACCCCTCCACTTT.

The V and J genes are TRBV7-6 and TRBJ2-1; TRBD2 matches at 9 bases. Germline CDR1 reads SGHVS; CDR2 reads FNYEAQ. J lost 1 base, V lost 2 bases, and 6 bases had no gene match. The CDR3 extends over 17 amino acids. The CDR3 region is CASSLSIAGASYNEQFF. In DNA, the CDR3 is TGTGCCAGCAGCTTATCGATAGCGGGAGCGTCCTACAATGAGCAGTTCTTC.

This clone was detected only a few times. The CDR3 bases are TGTGCCAGCAGTGCCCAGCTGAACACTGAAGCTTTCTTT. This sequence encodes CASSAQLNTEAFF. This chain connects TRBV3-1 (or the pseudogene TRBV3-2) to TRBJ1-1; D remains ambiguous. The CDR3 length is 13 residues. V shed 6 bases and J shed 0 bases, with 8 bases lying between them. Germline V CDR1 and CDR2: LGHDT, YNNKEL (reference sequence).

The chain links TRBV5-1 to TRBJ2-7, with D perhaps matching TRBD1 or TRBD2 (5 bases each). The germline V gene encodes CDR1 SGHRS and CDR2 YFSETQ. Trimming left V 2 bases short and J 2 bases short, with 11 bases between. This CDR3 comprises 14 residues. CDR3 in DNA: TGCGCCAGCAGCTTTTCTGGGACGACCTACGAGCAGTACTTC. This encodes CASSFSGTTYEQYF.

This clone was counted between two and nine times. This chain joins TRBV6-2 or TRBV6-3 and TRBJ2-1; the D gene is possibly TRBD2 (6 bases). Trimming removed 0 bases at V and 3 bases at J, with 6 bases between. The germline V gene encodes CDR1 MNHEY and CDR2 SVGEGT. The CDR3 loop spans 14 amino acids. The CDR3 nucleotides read TGTGCCAGCAGTTACTCGACTAGCTACAATGAGCAGTTCTTC. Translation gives CASSYSTSYNEQFF.

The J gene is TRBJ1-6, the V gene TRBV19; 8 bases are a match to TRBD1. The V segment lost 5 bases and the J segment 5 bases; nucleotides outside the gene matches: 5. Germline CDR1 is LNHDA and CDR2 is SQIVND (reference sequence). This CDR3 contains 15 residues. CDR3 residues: CASSPLDRDNSPLHF. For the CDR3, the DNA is TGTGCCAGTAGTCCTCTGGACAGGGATAATTCACCCCTCCACTTT.

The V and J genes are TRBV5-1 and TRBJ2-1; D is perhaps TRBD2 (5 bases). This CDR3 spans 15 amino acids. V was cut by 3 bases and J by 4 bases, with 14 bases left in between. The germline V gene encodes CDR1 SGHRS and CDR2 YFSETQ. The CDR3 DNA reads TGCGCCAGCAGCTCACCCGCCTCGGGATACAATGAGCAGTTCTTC. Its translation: CASSSPASGYNEQFF.